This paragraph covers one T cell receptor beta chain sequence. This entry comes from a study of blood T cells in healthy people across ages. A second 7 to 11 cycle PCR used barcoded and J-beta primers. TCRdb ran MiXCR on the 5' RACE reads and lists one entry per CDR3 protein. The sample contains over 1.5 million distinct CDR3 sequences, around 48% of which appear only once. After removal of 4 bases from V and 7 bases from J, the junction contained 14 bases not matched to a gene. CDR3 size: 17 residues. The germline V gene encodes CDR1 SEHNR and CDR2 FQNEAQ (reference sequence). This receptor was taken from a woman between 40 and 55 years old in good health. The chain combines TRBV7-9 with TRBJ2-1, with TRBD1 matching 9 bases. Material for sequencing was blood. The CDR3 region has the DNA TGTGCCAGCAGCTCCCCGGGACAGGGTAAGGTCCGGAATGAGCAGTTCTTC. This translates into CASSSPGQGKVRNEQFF.